A selection of T cell receptor beta chains follows, all from one sample in a study of chemoradiotherapy in HPV16-positive cancers. Produced via immunoSEQ multiplex PCR; TCRdb's table is partial and in-frame only. The sample lists some 21,000 clones, approximately 87% occurring once. Sample: blood, taken from a patient who underwent chemoradiotherapy. These receptor sequences come from a human donor with HPV-associated anogenital cancer. Each CDR3 is given with its conserved first and last residue. The order of the fields is CDR3 DNA, CDR3 protein, clone size, V gene, D gene, J gene, CDR3 length. A D gene is named only where the DNA matches it firmly. Clone size is not always given. Where it is, it says once, few, many or a class for expanded clones.

cdr3_nt: TGTGCCAGCAGCTTAGGGAAAGAGACCCAGTACTTC
cdr3_aa: CASSLGKETQYF
clone_size: .
v_call: TRBV7-9
d_call: .
j_call: TRBJ2-5
cdr3_length: 12

cdr3_nt: TGTGCCACCAGCAGAGATCAGGAGGGTGCCGGGACTGGGGCCAACGTCCTGACTTTC
cdr3_aa: CATSRDQEGAGTGANVLTF
clone_size: .
v_call: TRBV15
d_call: .
j_call: TRBJ2-6
cdr3_length: 19

cdr3_nt: TGTGCCAGCAGTACCTTCTGGACTAGAGACCTCTCCTACGAGCAGTACTTC
cdr3_aa: CASSTFWTRDLSYEQYF
clone_size: .
v_call: TRBV27
d_call: TRBD2
j_call: TRBJ2-7
cdr3_length: 17

cdr3_nt: TGTGCTAGTGGTCGCCCCCCAGAGGGGGATGAAAAACTGTTTTTT
cdr3_aa: CASGRPPEGDEKLFF
clone_size: .
v_call: TRBV12-5
d_call: .
j_call: TRBJ1-4
cdr3_length: 15

cdr3_nt: TGTGCCAGCAGCTTGGGAGCGGCTAGCGGGAGGTTATACGAGCAGTACTTC
cdr3_aa: CASSLGAASGRLYEQYF
clone_size: .
v_call: TRBV5-8
d_call: TRBD2
j_call: TRBJ2-7
cdr3_length: 17

cdr3_nt: TGTGCCAGCAGTGGCGGGATTGACTACGAGCAGTACTTC
cdr3_aa: CASSGGIDYEQYF
clone_size: .
v_call: TRBV27
d_call: .
j_call: TRBJ2-7
cdr3_length: 13

cdr3_nt: TGTGCCAGCAGCTTGGGCAGGGGGCAGAATGAGCAGTTCTTC
cdr3_aa: CASSLGRGQNEQFF
clone_size: .
v_call: TRBV5-8
d_call: TRBD1
j_call: TRBJ2-1
cdr3_length: 14

cdr3_nt: TGTGCCAGCGGAGGGGTGGGCTCCTACGAGCAGTACTTC
cdr3_aa: CASGGVGSYEQYF
clone_size: .
v_call: TRBV2
d_call: .
j_call: TRBJ2-7
cdr3_length: 13

cdr3_nt: TGTGCCAGCAGGGAAGCAGGTAGGCAGTTCTTC
cdr3_aa: CASREAGRQFF
clone_size: .
v_call: TRBV6-1
d_call: .
j_call: TRBJ2-1
cdr3_length: 11

cdr3_nt: TGTGCCAGCTCACGACAGGGAGGTCGCTCACCCCTCCACTTT
cdr3_aa: CASSRQGGRSPLHF
clone_size: .
v_call: TRBV18
d_call: TRBD1
j_call: TRBJ1-6
cdr3_length: 14

cdr3_nt: TGTGCCAGCTCACCTGGGACACAATTCAATCAGCCCCAGCATTTT
cdr3_aa: CASSPGTQFNQPQHF
clone_size: .
v_call: TRBV18
d_call: .
j_call: TRBJ1-5
cdr3_length: 15

cdr3_nt: TGTGCCAGCAGCGTAGTTAGGAGCCTGAACACTGAAGCTTTCTTT
cdr3_aa: CASSVVRSLNTEAFF
clone_size: .
v_call: TRBV9
d_call: .
j_call: TRBJ1-1
cdr3_length: 15

cdr3_nt: TGCGCCAGCAGCCAAGGAGTTAGCGGAGACTTGAACACCGGGGAGCTGTTTTTT
cdr3_aa: CASSQGVSGDLNTGELFF
clone_size: .
v_call: TRBV4-3
d_call: .
j_call: TRBJ2-2
cdr3_length: 18

cdr3_nt: TGTGCCAGCACAGCTGTGGGGGGTCAGCCCCAGCATTTT
cdr3_aa: CASTAVGGQPQHF
clone_size: few
v_call: TRBV2
d_call: .
j_call: TRBJ1-5
cdr3_length: 13

cdr3_nt: TGTGCCAGCAGCTCGAGGACAGGGGGCGCGAACACTGAAGCTTTCTTT
cdr3_aa: CASSSRTGGANTEAFF
clone_size: once
v_call: TRBV7-3
d_call: TRBD1
j_call: TRBJ1-1
cdr3_length: 16

cdr3_nt: TGTGCCAGCAGCCGAAGGACAGGGGTGAACACTGAAGCTTTCTTT
cdr3_aa: CASSRRTGVNTEAFF
clone_size: few
v_call: TRBV14
d_call: TRBD1
j_call: TRBJ1-1
cdr3_length: 15

cdr3_nt: TGTGCCAGCAGTTCCGGGACTAGAACAGATACGCAGTATTTT
cdr3_aa: CASSSGTRTDTQYF
clone_size: .
v_call: TRBV6-4
d_call: TRBD2
j_call: TRBJ2-3
cdr3_length: 14

cdr3_nt: TGCGCCAGCAGCCAAGACGGACAGGGGAACTATGGCTACACCTTC
cdr3_aa: CASSQDGQGNYGYTF
clone_size: once
v_call: TRBV4-3
d_call: TRBD1
j_call: TRBJ1-2
cdr3_length: 15

cdr3_nt: TGTGCCAGCAGCGCGGCCTACGAGCAGTACTTC
cdr3_aa: CASSAAYEQYF
clone_size: .
v_call: TRBV6-6
d_call: .
j_call: TRBJ2-7
cdr3_length: 11

cdr3_nt: TGTGCCATGCGGAGGGGGCCTTTCTCCTACGAGCAGTACTTC
cdr3_aa: CAMRRGPFSYEQYF
clone_size: .
v_call: TRBV5-4
d_call: .
j_call: TRBJ2-7
cdr3_length: 14

cdr3_nt: TGTGCCAGCAGCGCAATGGGGGGAAGCCAGCCCCAGCATTTT
cdr3_aa: CASSAMGGSQPQHF
clone_size: once
v_call: TRBV9
d_call: .
j_call: TRBJ1-5
cdr3_length: 14

cdr3_nt: TGTGCCAGCAGCTTAGGACAGGTACAAAACATTCAGTACTTC
cdr3_aa: CASSLGQVQNIQYF
clone_size: .
v_call: TRBV11-2
d_call: .
j_call: TRBJ2-4
cdr3_length: 14

cdr3_nt: TGTGCCAGCAGAAAAACCGGGACAGTGAACACTGAAGCTTTCTTT
cdr3_aa: CASRKTGTVNTEAFF
clone_size: .
v_call: TRBV6-5
d_call: TRBD1
j_call: TRBJ1-1
cdr3_length: 15

cdr3_nt: TGTGCCAGCAGCTTAGAACTAGTCCAAGAGACCCAGTACTTC
cdr3_aa: CASSLELVQETQYF
clone_size: once
v_call: TRBV7-2
d_call: .
j_call: TRBJ2-5
cdr3_length: 14

cdr3_nt: TGTGCCAGCAGGACAGGGGTACAGTTTGGGGAGCAGTACTTC
cdr3_aa: CASRTGVQFGEQYF
clone_size: .
v_call: TRBV6-1
d_call: TRBD1
j_call: TRBJ2-7
cdr3_length: 14

cdr3_nt: TGCGCCAGCCGATTATACCCAGGAGGGCAGTACTTC
cdr3_aa: CASRLYPGGQYF
clone_size: few
v_call: TRBV5-1
d_call: .
j_call: TRBJ2-7
cdr3_length: 12

cdr3_nt: TGCGCCAGCAGTCGCGACGGGGGAGGCGAGCAGTACTTC
cdr3_aa: CASSRDGGGEQYF
clone_size: .
v_call: TRBV4-3
d_call: .
j_call: TRBJ2-7
cdr3_length: 13

cdr3_nt: TGTGCCAGCTCACCTCGACTGGCACAGGCATCCTCTGGAAACACCATATATTTT
cdr3_aa: CASSPRLAQASSGNTIYF
clone_size: .
v_call: TRBV18
d_call: .
j_call: TRBJ1-3
cdr3_length: 18

cdr3_nt: TGCGCCAGCAGACCCGGGACAGGGGATGACATTCAGTACTTC
cdr3_aa: CASRPGTGDDIQYF
clone_size: .
v_call: TRBV4-3
d_call: TRBD1
j_call: TRBJ2-4
cdr3_length: 14

cdr3_nt: TGTGCCACCGATTCCTTGGGTACGCAGTATTTT
cdr3_aa: CATDSLGTQYF
clone_size: .
v_call: TRBV10-3
d_call: .
j_call: TRBJ2-3
cdr3_length: 11

cdr3_nt: TGCGCCAGCAGTGTCTCACTAGCGGGAATCAATGAGCAGTTCTTC
cdr3_aa: CASSVSLAGINEQFF
clone_size: .
v_call: TRBV10-1
d_call: TRBD2
j_call: TRBJ2-1
cdr3_length: 15

cdr3_nt: TGTGCCAGCGAGACTAGCGGGGGGTACACAGATACGCAGTATTTT
cdr3_aa: CASETSGGYTDTQYF
clone_size: .
v_call: TRBV6-6
d_call: TRBD2
j_call: TRBJ2-3
cdr3_length: 15

cdr3_nt: TGCAGTGCTAGAGCACCAGATACGCAGTATTTT
cdr3_aa: CSARAPDTQYF
clone_size: .
v_call: TRBV20-1
d_call: .
j_call: TRBJ2-3
cdr3_length: 11

cdr3_nt: TGTGCCAGCAGCCCAGGGATTCAAGAGACCCAGTACTTC
cdr3_aa: CASSPGIQETQYF
clone_size: .
v_call: TRBV7-2
d_call: .
j_call: TRBJ2-5
cdr3_length: 13

cdr3_nt: TGTGCCAGCAGCTTAGCGAAGAATGAGCAGTTCTTC
cdr3_aa: CASSLAKNEQFF
clone_size: once
v_call: TRBV7-9
d_call: .
j_call: TRBJ2-1
cdr3_length: 12

cdr3_nt: TGTGCCAGCAGTATAGGGGGACAGAGTGACGAGCAGTACTTC
cdr3_aa: CASSIGGQSDEQYF
clone_size: .
v_call: TRBV9
d_call: TRBD1
j_call: TRBJ2-7
cdr3_length: 14

cdr3_nt: TGTGCCAGCAGCGTCCATCAGGGACAGGGTCCCAACGAGCAGTACTTC
cdr3_aa: CASSVHQGQGPNEQYF
clone_size: .
v_call: TRBV9
d_call: TRBD1
j_call: TRBJ2-7
cdr3_length: 16

cdr3_nt: TGTGCCTGCACTTTGGGCGGGAGCTTCAATGAGCAGTTCTTC
cdr3_aa: CACTLGGSFNEQFF
clone_size: .
v_call: TRBV19
d_call: TRBD2
j_call: TRBJ2-1
cdr3_length: 14

cdr3_nt: TGTGCCAGCAGCCCACAGGGGGCGCAGGTCTATGGCTACACCTTC
cdr3_aa: CASSPQGAQVYGYTF
clone_size: .
v_call: TRBV9
d_call: TRBD1
j_call: TRBJ1-2
cdr3_length: 15

cdr3_nt: TGTGCCAGCAGCTCTGGGGGGGGACTAGCGGGAAATGAGCAGTTCTTC
cdr3_aa: CASSSGGGLAGNEQFF
clone_size: .
v_call: TRBV7-2
d_call: TRBD2
j_call: TRBJ2-1
cdr3_length: 16

cdr3_nt: TGTGCCAGTAGTCATTCCGGGACTAACAATGAGCAGTTCTTC
cdr3_aa: CASSHSGTNNEQFF
clone_size: .
v_call: TRBV19
d_call: TRBD2
j_call: TRBJ2-1
cdr3_length: 14

cdr3_nt: TGTGCCAGCAGCTTAGTCTTGGGGAGTGAGCAGTTCTTC
cdr3_aa: CASSLVLGSEQFF
clone_size: .
v_call: TRBV7-2
d_call: .
j_call: TRBJ2-1
cdr3_length: 13